Described below is a single TCR beta chain sequence and its context. Authors' analysis steps: Scientists estimated how many nucleated cells there were by amplifying reference gene primers. Profiled with immunoSEQ multiplex PCR; TCRdb holds only in-frame clones, not every one. Clonal size and the V and J genes are those of that table, whereas D and trimming came from the DNA. The sample yields about 490,000 clones, 70% to 90% seen once. The CDR3 is 14 residues long. V lost 8 bases, J lost 7 bases, and 18 bases lay in between. Germline CDR1 is MDHEN and CDR2 is SYDVKM. This sample is part of a study of blood T cell repertoires in COVID-19. At the level of the study: The United States, Italy and Spain were the sources of the acute and convalescent COVID-19 samples.

This TCR was sampled from a human donor in a cohort sampled during active COVID-19. This chain uses TRBV28 with TRBJ1-5, with D maybe TRBD1 (5 bases). The specimen was peripheral blood. This chain's CDR3 is CASRITGPEQPQHF. The CDR3, as DNA: TGTGCCAGCCGGATAACAGGTCCAGAGCAGCCCCAGCATTTT. Full variable domain (outside the CDR3, taken from reference TRBV28 and TRBJ1-5): DVKVTQSSRYLVKRTGEKVFLECVQDMDHENMFWYRQDPGLGLRLIYFSYDVKMKEKGDIPEGYSVSREKKERFSLILESASTNQTSMYLCASRITGPEQPQHFGDGTRLSIL.